The text below deals with one T cell receptor (beta chain). Authors' data handling: Nucleated cell number was recorded as an estimate derived from reference gene primer amplification. Here immunoSEQ multiplex PCR was the method, and the copy in TCRdb shows in-frame clones only, minus some. V and J calls and clone size are copied from that table; D and trimming were computed from the DNA. The sample records about 36,000 clones, 90% being singletons. The data derive from a study of blood T cell repertoires in COVID-19. Study context: The samples span acute and convalescent COVID-19 from the United States, Italy and Spain.

Specimen: peripheral blood. This receptor was taken from a human donor in a cohort sampled during active COVID-19.

This CDR3 reads CASSLRNEQFF. Written as DNA, the CDR3 is TGTGCCAGCAGCTTACGCAATGAGCAGTTCTTC. The chain combines TRBV7-9 with TRBJ2-1; D is unresolved. V dropped 2 bases and J dropped 6 bases, with 2 bases sitting between them. The V gene's germline CDR1 is SEHNR and CDR2 FQNEAQ (reference sequence). The CDR3 has 11 amino acids.